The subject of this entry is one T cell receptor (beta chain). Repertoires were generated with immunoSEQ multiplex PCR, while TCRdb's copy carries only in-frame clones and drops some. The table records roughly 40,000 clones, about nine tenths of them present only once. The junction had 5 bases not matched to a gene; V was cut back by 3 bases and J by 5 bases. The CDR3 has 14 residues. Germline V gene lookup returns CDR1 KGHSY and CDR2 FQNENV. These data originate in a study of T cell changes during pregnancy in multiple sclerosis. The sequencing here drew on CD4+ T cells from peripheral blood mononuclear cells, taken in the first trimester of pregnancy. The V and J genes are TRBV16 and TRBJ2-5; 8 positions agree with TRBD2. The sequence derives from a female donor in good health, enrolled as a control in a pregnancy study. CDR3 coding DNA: TGTGCCAGCAGCCACTATAGCGGGGCGGAGACCCAGTACTTC. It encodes CASSHYSGAETQYF.